This T cell receptor beta chain appears in the sequencing data of a study of blood T cell repertoires in COVID-19. Turning to the study itself: Both acute and convalescent COVID-19 samples were obtained from the United States, Italy and Spain. PBMCs, B-cell-depleted T cells, or T cells were the source of the cDNA or gDNA that made up the material.

Per the original methods: Amplified reference gene primers provided the basis for estimating nucleated cell counts. Sequencing used immunoSEQ multiplex PCR; TCRdb keeps in-frame clones, though not all of them. V and J calls plus clone size are reproduced from that table; the DNA served to infer D and trimming. The sample has around 230,000 clones; over 80% are singletons. The receptor's source is a woman aged 70-85 years with active or convalescent COVID-19. Sequences were obtained from peripheral blood.

The CDR3 region is CASSQLAGLDTQYF. DNA for the CDR3: TGTGCCAGCAGTCAACTAGCGGGGCTAGATACGCAGTATTTT. V is TRBV2 and J is TRBJ2-3; 10 bases match TRBD2. The junction had 4 bases not matched to a gene; V was cut back by 5 bases and J by 5 bases. Germline values: CDR1 SNHLY, CDR2 FYNNEI. This CDR3 has 14 amino acids. The complete variable domain, with remaining parts taken from reference TRBV2 and TRBJ2-3, reads EPEVTQTPSHQVTQMGQEVILRCVPISNHLYFYWYRQILGQKVEFLVSFYNNEISEKSEIFDDQFSVERPDGSNFTLKIRSTKLEDSAMYFCASSQLAGLDTQYFGPGTRLTVL.